This T cell receptor beta chain comes out of a study of cytomegalovirus exposure and HLA in healthy donors. The overall study: Caucasian-associated ancestry cluster membership applied to less than 85% of 398 genotyped donors.

PCR amplification relied on 60 Vbeta primers (plus 13 Jbeta primers). The table came from immunoSEQ multiplex PCR; TCRdb's copy has only in-frame clones and leaves some out. The data show approximately 130,000 clones, around 83% seen once. V gave up 6 bases and J gave up 7 bases, with 18 bases separating them. This CDR3 spans 15 amino acids. Germline V gene lookup returns CDR1 LNHNV and CDR2 YYDKDF (reference sequence). This chain connects TRBV15 to TRBJ2-2; possible D gene TRBD2, 6 bases. The TCR sequence derives from a young woman in good health and CMV-seropositive. The sample taken for sequencing was PBMCs. CDR3: CATSKGKAGGGELFF. CDR3 bases: TGTGCCACCAGTAAAGGGAAAGCGGGTGGCGGGGAGCTGTTTTTT. Combining the CDR3 with reference TRBV15 and TRBJ2-2 gives the whole variable domain DAMVIQNPRYQVTQFGKPVTLSCSQTLNHNVMYWYQQKSSQAPKLLFHYYDKDFNNEADTPDNFQSRRPNTSFCFLDIRSPGLGDTAMYLCATSKGKAGGGELFFGEGSRLTVL.